This T cell receptor beta chain derives from a study of blood T cell repertoires in COVID-19. Living in about two dozen US areas, the participants were between roughly 18 and 95 years of age. Assignment of participants to cohorts was predicated upon participant-reported clinical history. Cohort 3 recovery required two negative PCRs, clearance, or symptom resolution. Germline V gene lookup returns CDR1 SGDLS and CDR2 YYNGEE. The CDR3 totals 15 residues. V dropped 0 bases and J dropped 0 bases, with 10 bases sitting between them. The table came from immunoSEQ multiplex PCR; TCRdb's copy has only in-frame clones and leaves some out. The sample shows 250,000 to 350,000 clones, 75% to 90% of them seen only once.

Material for sequencing was PBMCs or T cells enriched from blood (not recorded which). This rearrangement joins TRBV9 to TRBJ2-7, with D perhaps TRBD2 (5 bases). This receptor was taken from a woman in her twenties or thirties who had recovered from COVID-19. The chain's CDR3 is CASSVESGRSYEQYF. In DNA form, the CDR3 reads TGTGCCAGCAGCGTAGAAAGCGGTCGCTCCTACGAGCAGTACTTC.